A single sample gave rise to the 11 T cell receptor beta chains below, sequenced in a study of CD8 T cells in ankylosing spondylitis. TCRdb reprocessed the 5' RACE reads with MiXCR, giving one entry per CDR3 protein. The sample consists of fewer than 200,000 distinct CDR3 sequences, about 20% of them appearing once. The source material was blood, either unsorted or a sorted T cell fraction (not recorded which). The receptors stem from a male donor aged 5-29 years with ankylosing spondylitis or in good health (not recorded which).

The chain combines TRBV4-2 with TRBJ1-4; D is unclear. Germline V lookup: CDR1 LGHNA, CDR2 YNFKEQ. Trimming took 1 base from V and 0 from J, leaving 9 bases between them. This CDR3 is built from 16 residues. CDR3 in amino acids: CASSQAPGSTNEKLFF. CDR3 DNA sequence: TGTGCCAGCAGCCAAGCCCCGGGGTCAACTAATGAAAAACTGTTTTTT.

In this sample, this clonotype turned up many times. At one of its ends the junction is not consistent with the germline gene, which may arise from a read error. The rearrangement links TRBV4-1 to TRBJ1-2, with D possibly TRBD1 on 5 matching bases. The CDR3 is made up of 13 amino acids. Germline values: CDR1 MGHRA, CDR2 YSYEKL. CDR3 bases: TGCGCCAGCAGCCAAGATTGGCAGGGCCCTGAAGCCTTC. Translated, it gives CASSQDWQGPEAF.

This clonotype was picked up one time. As DNA, the CDR3 is TGTGCCAGCACTACGACCGCGTCGAACACCGGGGAGCTGTTTTTT. Translating it yields CASTTTASNTGELFF. The chain combines TRBV6-5 with TRBJ2-2; D unclear. V lost 7 bases and J lost 0, with 12 bases in between. Germline CDR1 is MNHEY and CDR2 is SVGAGI. CDR3 length equals 15 residues.

This clonotype was seen many times. This chain uses TRBV5-1 with TRBJ2-7; D is tentatively TRBD1 or TRBD2 (5 bases each). Germline CDR1 and CDR2: SGHRS and YFSETQ. CDR3 length equals 15 residues. Trimming left V 7 bases short and J 0 bases short, with 17 bases between. The CDR3 loop reads CASRGALAASYEQYF. The DNA for the CDR3 is TGCGCCAGCCGAGGGGCCCTCGCGGCCTCCTACGAGCAGTACTTC.

This clonotype was seen at least ten times. This chain links TRBV5-5 with TRBJ2-2; TRBD1 agrees at 9 bases. The V gene's germline CDR1 is SGHKS and CDR2 YYEKEE (reference sequence). V lost 6 bases, J lost 5 bases, and 8 bases stayed unmatched. There are 15 residues in the CDR3. The CDR3 sequence is CASTWGTGITGELFF. In DNA, the CDR3 is TGTGCCAGCACCTGGGGGACAGGGATTACCGGGGAGCTGTTTTTT.

In its sample, this clonotype was seen many times. This chain connects TRBV18 to TRBJ1-5; D call uncertain. CDR3 length equals 13 residues. Germline V gene data show CDR1 as KGHSH and CDR2 as LQKENI. Trimming cost V 2 bases and J 4 bases, with 6 bases left between them. The DNA for the CDR3 is TGTGCCAGCTCACCAGCCGGGAATCAGCCCCAGCATTTT. Its translation is CASSPAGNQPQHF.

This clonotype showed up many times. This chain connects TRBV15 to TRBJ1-2; tentatively, D is TRBD1 (5 bases). The CDR3 extends over 14 amino acids. The V end was cut by 6 bases, the J end by 3 bases, with 14 bases between. The V gene's germline CDR1 is LNHNV and CDR2 YYDKDF (reference sequence). CDR3 in DNA: TGTGCCACCAGTCAGAACCGGGGGGACTATGGCTACACCTTC. Translation gives CATSQNRGDYGYTF.

There are many counts of this clonotype. J is TRBJ2-1 and V is TRBV20-1, with 10 bases aligning to TRBD2. CDR3 length: 15 amino acids. V shed 7 bases, J shed 3 bases, and the junction held 9 bases outside the gene matches. Germline V CDR1 and CDR2: DFQATT, SNEGSKA (reference sequence). The CDR3 loop is CSGVRVAGGYNEQFF. In DNA form, the CDR3 reads TGCAGTGGGGTGAGGGTAGCGGGGGGCTACAATGAGCAGTTCTTC.

CDR3 coding DNA: TGTGCCAGCTCACTCCAGTATGAGCAGTTCTTC. This sequence encodes CASSLQYEQFF. The gene calls are TRBV18 and TRBJ2-1; no clear D. CDR3 length equals 11 residues. From germline, CDR1 is KGHSH and CDR2 LQKENI. V lost 4 bases, J lost 8 bases, and 6 bases lay in between.

This clonotype has at least ten counts. The rearrangement joins TRBV15 to TRBJ2-6, with D uncertain. V was trimmed by 5 bases and J by 4 bases, leaving 9 bases between them. The CDR3 sequence is 14 residues long. CDR1 LNHNV and CDR2 YYDKDF come from the germline V gene (reference sequence). The CDR3 is CATSGSWGANVLTF. The CDR3 nucleotides are TGTGCCACCAGCGGGTCGTGGGGGGCCAACGTCCTGACTTTC.

V and J are TRBV6-4 and TRBJ2-1; 9 bases align to TRBD2. The CDR3 is 15 amino acids. Germline lookup yields CDR1 MRHNA and CDR2 SNTAGT. V lost 5 bases to trimming and J lost 5 bases; unmatched junction nucleotides: 7. CDR3 nucleotides: TGTGCCAGCAGTCCATCTAGCGGGGCGAACAATGAGCAGTTCTTC. Translation gives CASSPSSGANNEQFF.